The source of this TCR beta chain is a study of T cell clonality in common variable immunodeficiency. A word on this clone: Its antigen is unidentified. From the germline J gene comes the end of the CDR3, since the read stops 3 residues before it.

After removal of 5 bases from V and 2 bases from J, the junction contained 8 bases not matched to a gene. This CDR3 contains 16 residues. Germline V lookup: CDR1 LNHDA, CDR2 SQIVND (reference sequence). Sequenced by immunoSEQ multiplex PCR; TCRdb stores in-frame clones only, minus some. In total the sample includes roughly 33,000 clones, none of them seen once. Patients and controls were mostly of Caucasian heritage. Study outcomes and limitations: Reportedly, TCR beta sequences from common variable immunodeficiency showed fewer deletions and N-nucleotide insertions. CVID subjects shared fewer TCRbeta clones than healthy controls did.

The sample consisted of peripheral blood mononuclear cells. This rearrangement joins TRBV19 to TRBJ2-3; 9 bases fit TRBD2. The TCR sequence derives from a human donor with common variable immunodeficiency. Partial CDR3 DNA: TGTGCCAGTAGTCCCTTTACTAGCGGGTCCACAGATACG. Its protein product is CASSPFTSGSTDT. The entire CDR3 reads CASSPFTSGSTDTQYF. Filled out from reference TRBV19 and TRBJ2-3, the complete variable domain reads DGGITQSPKYLFRKEGQNVTLSCEQNLNHDAMYWYRQDPGQGLRLIYYSQIVNDFQKGDIAEGYSVSREKKESFPLTVTSAQKNPTAFYLCASSPFTSGSTDTQYFGPGTRLTVL.